This T cell receptor (beta chain) was sequenced for a study of T cell responses to AZD1222 COVID-19 vaccine. About the study: Second-dose recipients at about 4 or about 12 weeks were treated as one pooled group.

Overall study results and limits: Among those given AZD1222, only five or six were seropositive at baseline. The donor group comprised mostly white British people and more females; the analysis possibly underestimated clonal diversity.

Sequenced by immunoSEQ multiplex PCR; TCRdb stores in-frame clones only, minus some. The sample carries 25,000 to 35,000 clones, roughly 90% recorded once. For this clone: Its matching antigen is unknown.

The germline V gene has CDR1 LNHDA and CDR2 SQIVND (reference sequence). With 3 bases removed from V and 5 bases from J, the gap between germline ends came to 10 bases. The CDR3 spans 13 residues. The source material was peripheral blood, sampled on day 0 of AZD1222 vaccination. The TCR originated in an adult in good health. The chain carries TRBV19 and TRBJ1-1; a possible D gene is TRBD1 (5 bases). CDR3 DNA sequence: TGTGCCAGTAGTATGGTCCCAGGGACTGAAGCTTTCTTT. Protein sequence: CASSMVPGTEAFF. The full variable domain, completed using reference TRBV19 and TRBJ1-1, is DGGITQSPKYLFRKEGQNVTLSCEQNLNHDAMYWYRQDPGQGLRLIYYSQIVNDFQKGDIAEGYSVSREKKESFPLTVTSAQKNPTAFYLCASSMVPGTEAFFGQGTRLTVV.